Listed here are 19 T cell receptor beta chains from one sample, sequenced in a study of shared clonotypes between healthy human individuals. TCRdb's copy holds only in-frame clones and misses some; the assay was immunoSEQ multiplex PCR. The sample comprises some 1,100,000 clones, 78% of which are singletons, and more than 0.5% rests with the top ten. The sequencing input was memory CD4+ T cells from PBMCs. Subset meaning: CD45RA-negative fraction. All receptors come from a man aged 18 to 29 in good health. Some clones in this sample may be carry-over from other donors' samples.

The chain joins TRBV18 to TRBJ2-7; 7 bases line up with TRBD1. V lost 6 bases to trimming and J lost 6 bases; unmatched junction nucleotides: 14. The CDR3 sequence is 15 residues long. Looked up from germline, CDR1 is KGHSH and CDR2 is LQKENI. The CDR3 spells CASSRDSPGSGEQYF. Written as DNA, the CDR3 is TGTGCCAGCTCCCGGGACAGCCCAGGTTCGGGCGAGCAGTACTTC.

The J gene is TRBJ1-5, the V gene TRBV10-3; D is possibly TRBD1 (6 bases). The V end was cut by 2 bases, the J end by 7 bases, with 15 bases between. CDR3 length: 15 amino acids. CDR1 is ENHRY, CDR2 SYGVKD, per germline. CDR3 protein: CAISEGQGFGQPQHF. The CDR3, as DNA: TGTGCCATCAGTGAGGGGCAGGGGTTTGGGCAGCCCCAGCATTTT.

The genes are TRBV30 and TRBJ1-2; D may be TRBD1 (5 bases). Germline V gives CDR1 GTSNPN, CDR2 SVGIG (reference sequence). This CDR3 has 14 amino acids. Trimming shortened V by 2 bases and J by 4 bases, and 14 bases separated the two germline ends. DNA for the CDR3: TGTGCCTGGAGTAGACCACGCCAGGGCTATGGCTACACCTTC. Its protein product is CAWSRPRQGYGYTF. Combining the CDR3 with reference TRBV30 and TRBJ1-2 gives the whole variable domain SQTIHQWPATLVQPVGSPLSLECTVEGTSNPNLYWYRQAAGRGLQLLFYSVGIGQISSEVPQNLSASRPQDRQFILSSKKLLLSDSGFYLCAWSRPRQGYGYTFGSGTRLTVV.

The table lists this clone with a count of one. This chain's CDR3 is CASRKGGPNEKLFF. The DNA of the CDR3 is TGTGCCAGCAGAAAAGGGGGCCCGAATGAAAAACTGTTTTTT. The rearrangement links TRBV28 to TRBJ1-4, with 7 nucleotides matching TRBD1. In germline, CDR1 is MDHEN, CDR2 SYDVKM. With 6 bases clipped from V and 5 bases from J, the junction kept 6 bases outside the gene matches. The CDR3 is 14 amino acids.

This chain links TRBV6-6 with TRBJ1-2; 7 bases fit TRBD1. Trimming cost V 0 bases and J 8 bases; bases outside gene matches: 12. This CDR3 spans 16 amino acids. Germline assignment: CDR1 MNHNY and CDR2 SVGAGI (reference sequence). CDR3 sequence reads: CASSYSSTGEGLGYTF. For the CDR3, the DNA is TGTGCCAGCAGTTACTCGTCAACAGGGGAAGGGTTGGGCTACACCTTC.

The chain uses TRBV7-6 and TRBJ1-4; D is possibly TRBD1 (5 bases). The CDR3 has 18 residues. The V gene lost 5 bases and the J gene lost 0 bases, with 19 bases spanning the gap. The germline V gene encodes CDR1 SGHVS and CDR2 FNYEAQ. The CDR3 is CASSLAPGAVATNEKLFF. The CDR3 nucleotides are TGTGCCAGCAGCCTTGCGCCCGGGGCTGTTGCAACTAATGAAAAACTGTTTTTT. Full variable domain (remainder filled in from reference TRBV7-6 and TRBJ1-4): GAGVSQSPRYKVTKRGQDVALRCDPISGHVSLYWYRQALGQGPEFLTYFNYEAQQDKSGLPNDRFSAERPEGSISTLTIQRTEQRDSAMYRCASSLAPGAVATNEKLFFGSGTQLSVL.

The chain recombines TRBV28 with TRBJ2-6, with D unclear. This CDR3 has 15 residues. With 7 bases removed from V and 0 bases from J, the gap between germline ends came to 10 bases. The germline V gene has CDR1 MDHEN and CDR2 SYDVKM. The CDR3, as DNA: TGTGCCAGCACCACAACTCGCTCTGGGGCCAACGTCCTGACTTTC. Its protein product is CASTTTRSGANVLTF. The variable domain in full, completed from reference TRBV28 and TRBJ2-6, reads DVKVTQSSRYLVKRTGEKVFLECVQDMDHENMFWYRQDPGLGLRLIYFSYDVKMKEKGDIPEGYSVSREKKERFSLILESASTNQTSMYLCASTTTRSGANVLTFGAGSRLTVL.

This clone was seen a handful of times. The same CDR3 also results from other DNA sequences found in this sample. The chain joins TRBV5-1 to TRBJ2-7; 10 bases are shared with TRBD1. With V trimmed by 4 bases and J by 5 bases, 3 bases remained unmatched. The germline V gene encodes CDR1 SGHRS and CDR2 YFSETQ. There are 13 residues in the CDR3. Here the CDR3 reads CASSGDRGHEQYF. Written as DNA, the CDR3 is TGCGCCAGCAGCGGGGACAGGGGACACGAGCAGTACTTC.

The CDR3 DNA reads as TGTGCCAGCAGTCCACTCTTCCCGGCCAAGGACACTGAAGCTTTCTTT. It encodes CASSPLFPAKDTEAFF. The chain is built from TRBV28 and TRBJ1-1; D not resolved. V was pared by 5 bases and J by 3 bases, with 19 bases between. Per germline, CDR1 MDHEN and CDR2 SYDVKM. The CDR3 is made up of 16 amino acids.

The table lists this clone with a few counts. The V gene is TRBV2, the J gene TRBJ2-7, with TRBD2 as a possible D gene (6 bases). The CDR3 is 13 residues long. V shed 6 bases and J shed 7 bases, with 16 bases lying between them. From germline, CDR1 is SNHLY and CDR2 FYNNEI. The CDR3 here is CASSGSPPREQYF. The CDR3, as DNA: TGTGCCAGCAGCGGGAGCCCACCACGGGAGCAGTACTTC.

Note on this clone: A read error may account for a junction end that differs from germline. The V call is TRBV2, the J call TRBJ2-7, with 11 positions matching TRBD2. The length of the CDR3 is 13 residues. Germline values: CDR1 SNHLY, CDR2 FYNNEI. The CDR3 is CASSEKFGLAGFF. As DNA, the CDR3 is TGTGCCAGCAGTGAAAAGTTCGGACTAGCGGGCTTCTTC. Filled out from reference TRBV2 and TRBJ2-7, the complete variable domain reads EPEVTQTPSHQVTQMGQEVILRCVPISNHLYFYWYRQILGQKVEFLVSFYNNEISEKSEIFDDQFSVERPDGSNFTLKIRSTKLEDSAMYFCASSEKFGLAGFFGPGTRLTVT.

The chain recombines TRBV5-1 with TRBJ1-1; no firm D call. The CDR3 totals 13 residues. Looked up from germline, CDR1 is SGHRS and CDR2 is YFSETQ. V shed 1 base and J shed 5 bases, with 9 bases lying between them. The CDR3 loop reads CASSLTVETEAFF. DNA for the CDR3: TGCGCCAGCAGCTTGACAGTGGAAACTGAAGCTTTCTTT.

This clone was counted only a few times. The chain is built from TRBV27 and TRBJ1-4, with 8 bases fitting TRBD1. V lost 7 bases and J lost 8; bases outside the gene matches: 3. Germline V lookup: CDR1 MNHEY, CDR2 SMNVEV (reference sequence). This CDR3 has 12 amino acids. The CDR3 nucleotides read TGTGCCAGCACCCGGACAGGGGAAAAACTGTTTTTT. It specifies CASTRTGEKLFF.

V gene TRBV6-1 combines with J gene TRBJ2-2; D unclear. Germline-derived CDR1 and CDR2 are MNHNS and SASEGT. V was trimmed by 11 bases and J by 1 base, leaving 14 bases between them. This CDR3 is 14 amino acids long. The CDR3 DNA is TGTGCCGCCAACCCGACGGTGAACACCGGGGAGCTGTTTTTT. As protein: CAANPTVNTGELFF.

The chain recombines TRBV5-5 with TRBJ2-5; D is uncertain. CDR3 length equals 11 residues. Germline V CDR1 and CDR2: SGHKS, YYEKEE (reference sequence). The V end was cut by 1 base, the J end by 6 bases, with 4 bases between. The chain's CDR3 is CASSLYQTQYF. CDR3 DNA: TGTGCCAGCAGCTTGTACCAGACCCAGTACTTC.

This chain links TRBV7-8 with TRBJ2-3, with a tentative D call TRBD2 (6 bases). Germline V CDR1 and CDR2: SGHVS, FQNEAQ. V lost 5 bases, J lost 7 bases, and 25 bases lay in between. The CDR3 totals 17 residues. For the CDR3, the DNA is TGTGCCAGCAGCCCGCCCCTACGGGAGAATGCCAGAAATACGCAGTATTTT. This encodes CASSPPLRENARNTQYF.

The V and J genes are TRBV6-5 and TRBJ1-2; 7 bases match TRBD1. The CDR3 runs to 13 residues. After removal of 6 bases from V and 7 bases from J, the junction contained 8 bases not matched to a gene. Looked up from germline, CDR1 is MNHEY and CDR2 is SVGAGI. The CDR3 bases are TGTGCCAGCAGGACAGGGAGAGGCGGTGGCTACACCTTC. Protein: CASRTGRGGGYTF.

Of note for this clone: A read error may produce the germline difference seen at one junction end. The CDR3 DNA reads as TGTGCCAGCAGTTACGATGTGGGATCCACGATGGTCTTC. Its protein product is CASSYDVGSTMVF. The V gene is TRBV6-5, the J gene TRBJ2-1; no clear D. This CDR3 comprises 13 residues. Germline V gene data show CDR1 as MNHEY and CDR2 as SVGAGI.

The genes are TRBV6-5 and TRBJ1-5, with D possibly matching TRBD1 (6 bases). The ends were cut back, 0 bases at V and 5 bases at J, with 11 bases in the middle. The germline CDR1 and CDR2 sequences are MNHEY and SVGAGI. The CDR3 is 15 amino acids. CDR3 residues: CASSYSNRADQPQHF. CDR3 coding DNA: TGTGCCAGCAGTTACTCGAACAGGGCCGATCAGCCCCAGCATTTT.